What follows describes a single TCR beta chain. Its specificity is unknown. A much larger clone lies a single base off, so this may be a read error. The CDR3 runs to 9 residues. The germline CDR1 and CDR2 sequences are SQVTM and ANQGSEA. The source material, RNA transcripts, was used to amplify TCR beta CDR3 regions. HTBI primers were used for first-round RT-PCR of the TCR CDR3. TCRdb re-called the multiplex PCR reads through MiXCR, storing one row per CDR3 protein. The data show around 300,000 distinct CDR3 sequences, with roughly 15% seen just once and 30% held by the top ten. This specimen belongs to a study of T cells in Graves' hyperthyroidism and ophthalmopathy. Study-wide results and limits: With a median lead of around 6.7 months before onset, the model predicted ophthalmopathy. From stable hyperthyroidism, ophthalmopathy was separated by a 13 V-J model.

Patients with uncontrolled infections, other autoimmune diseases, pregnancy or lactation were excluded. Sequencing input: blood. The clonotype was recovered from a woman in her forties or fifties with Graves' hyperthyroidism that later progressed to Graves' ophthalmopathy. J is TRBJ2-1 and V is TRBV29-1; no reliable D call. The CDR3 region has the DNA TGCAGCGTTGAGGATGAGCGGTTCTTC. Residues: CSVEDERFF.